The rows below give T cell receptor beta chains drawn from one sample of a study of shared clonotypes between healthy human individuals. The protocol was immunoSEQ multiplex PCR, while the TCRdb copy is restricted to in-frame clones and leaves out a portion. This table has 2 million or so clones, roughly 96% appearing once. Sequences were obtained from naive CD4+ T cells sorted from blood. The receptors were gathered from a man between 18 and 35 years old in good health. Both conserved end residues are part of each CDR3. D genes are given only for firm matches. Not every row has a clone size; where given, it reads once, few, many or a size class.

CDR3nt: TGTGCCATCGGGAAGCCGGGCCTGGGAGAGACCCAGTACTTC
CDR3aa: CAIGKPGLGETQYF
abundance: once
d_gene: .
v_gene: TRBV10-3
j_gene: TRBJ2-5
len: 14

CDR3nt: TGCGCCAGCAGCCAAGGGCCAGGTCTCTACGAGCAGTACTTC
CDR3aa: CASSQGPGLYEQYF
abundance: once
d_gene: .
v_gene: TRBV4-1
j_gene: TRBJ2-7
len: 14

CDR3nt: TGTGCCTGGAGTGTAACACTACGTGAGCAGTTCTTC
CDR3aa: CAWSVTLREQFF
abundance: .
d_gene: .
v_gene: TRBV30
j_gene: TRBJ2-1
len: 12

CDR3nt: TGTGCCAGCAGTGACAGGGGTCTGAACACTGAAGCTTTCTTT
CDR3aa: CASSDRGLNTEAFF
abundance: once
d_gene: .
v_gene: TRBV6-1
j_gene: TRBJ1-1
len: 14

CDR3nt: TGTGCCAGCAGTGTTCTCGCTAACTATGGCTACACCTTC
CDR3aa: CASSVLANYGYTF
abundance: .
d_gene: .
v_gene: TRBV2
j_gene: TRBJ1-2
len: 13

CDR3nt: TGTGCCAGCAGGACCGGACAGGGTAGTCAGCCCCAGCATTTT
CDR3aa: CASRTGQGSQPQHF
abundance: .
d_gene: TRBD1
v_gene: TRBV6-5
j_gene: TRBJ1-5
len: 14

CDR3nt: TGCGCCAGCAGCCCTAGGACGGAGTTGAACACTGAAGCTTTCTTT
CDR3aa: CASSPRTELNTEAFF
abundance: .
d_gene: .
v_gene: TRBV4-1
j_gene: TRBJ1-1
len: 15

CDR3nt: TGCAGCGTTCCTCAAGACAACTTCTATGGCTACACCTTC
CDR3aa: CSVPQDNFYGYTF
abundance: .
d_gene: .
v_gene: TRBV29-1
j_gene: TRBJ1-2
len: 13

CDR3nt: TGTGCCAGCAGAGCATTAGGGGAGCAGTACTTC
CDR3aa: CASRALGEQYF
abundance: .
d_gene: .
v_gene: TRBV2
j_gene: TRBJ2-7
len: 11

CDR3nt: TGCGCCAGCAGCTCCCTGGACAGGGGGCGGGTCGAGCAGTACTTC
CDR3aa: CASSSLDRGRVEQYF
abundance: .
d_gene: TRBD1
v_gene: TRBV5-1
j_gene: TRBJ2-7
len: 15

CDR3nt: TGTGCCAGCAGCACCATAGAGGGTTATGGCTACACCTTC
CDR3aa: CASSTIEGYGYTF
abundance: .
d_gene: .
v_gene: TRBV9
j_gene: TRBJ1-2
len: 13

CDR3nt: TGTGCCAGCAGTTTACGAGGGGAGTACAATCAGCCCCAGCATTTT
CDR3aa: CASSLRGEYNQPQHF
abundance: .
d_gene: .
v_gene: TRBV28
j_gene: TRBJ1-5
len: 15

CDR3nt: TGCGCCAGCAGTATTCACCGGGACAGGACTGAAGCTTTCTTT
CDR3aa: CASSIHRDRTEAFF
abundance: many
d_gene: TRBD1
v_gene: TRBV5-1
j_gene: TRBJ1-1
len: 14

CDR3nt: TGTGCCAGCAGCTTCTCCAGCTCCTATAATTCACCCCTCCACTTT
CDR3aa: CASSFSSSYNSPLHF
abundance: .
d_gene: .
v_gene: TRBV13
j_gene: TRBJ1-6
len: 15

CDR3nt: TGTGCCAGCAGTTTACTACCCCCGAGCGGGGGATCTGAGCAGTACTTC
CDR3aa: CASSLLPPSGGSEQYF
abundance: .
d_gene: TRBD2
v_gene: TRBV27
j_gene: TRBJ2-7
len: 16

CDR3nt: TGTGCCAGCAGCCAGAGTCCCTCCCCCTACGAGCAGTACTTC
CDR3aa: CASSQSPSPYEQYF
abundance: once
d_gene: .
v_gene: TRBV7-9
j_gene: TRBJ2-7
len: 14

CDR3nt: TGTGCCTGGAGTGTTGTCAACACTGAAGCTTTCTTT
CDR3aa: CAWSVVNTEAFF
abundance: few
d_gene: .
v_gene: TRBV30
j_gene: TRBJ1-1
len: 12

CDR3nt: TGTGCCAGCAGGGCGGGACTAGCTAGCGAGCAGTACTTC
CDR3aa: CASRAGLASEQYF
abundance: once
d_gene: TRBD2
v_gene: TRBV2
j_gene: TRBJ2-7
len: 13

CDR3nt: TGTGCCAGCAGCTCGGGACAGAATAACTATGGCTACACCTTC
CDR3aa: CASSSGQNNYGYTF
abundance: once
d_gene: TRBD1
v_gene: TRBV11-1
j_gene: TRBJ1-2
len: 14

CDR3nt: TGTGCCAGCAGCACTCACGGGGGGATTGAAAAACTGTTTTTT
CDR3aa: CASSTHGGIEKLFF
abundance: .
d_gene: .
v_gene: TRBV7-9
j_gene: TRBJ1-4
len: 14

CDR3nt: TGTGCCAGCAGTTACGAGACCGAGCAGTTCTTC
CDR3aa: CASSYETEQFF
abundance: .
d_gene: .
v_gene: TRBV2
j_gene: TRBJ2-1
len: 11

CDR3nt: TGTGCCAGCGGCCCCGGGACAGGACGGGAAAAACTGTTTTTT
CDR3aa: CASGPGTGREKLFF
abundance: .
d_gene: TRBD1
v_gene: TRBV27
j_gene: TRBJ1-4
len: 14

CDR3nt: TGTGCCAGCAGCTCGACTGAGAGAAACACCATATATTTT
CDR3aa: CASSSTERNTIYF
abundance: .
d_gene: .
v_gene: TRBV7-6
j_gene: TRBJ1-3
len: 13

CDR3nt: TGTGCCTGGAGTCCCTACTCTTGGGGTAGCGGGGTACAAGAGACCCAGTACTTC
CDR3aa: CAWSPYSWGSGVQETQYF
abundance: .
d_gene: TRBD2
v_gene: TRBV30
j_gene: TRBJ2-5
len: 18

CDR3nt: TGTGCCAGCATTAGGGACAGACCTACCCCCCTAGAGACCCAGTACTTC
CDR3aa: CASIRDRPTPLETQYF
abundance: .
d_gene: TRBD1
v_gene: TRBV2
j_gene: TRBJ2-5
len: 16

CDR3nt: TGTGCCAGCAGCTCCCTTCTAGAATTAGGTTGGGGCTACGAGCAGTACTTC
CDR3aa: CASSSLLELGWGYEQYF
abundance: .
d_gene: .
v_gene: TRBV7-4
j_gene: TRBJ2-7
len: 17

CDR3nt: TGTGCCAGCTCGTCGCGAATGAACACTGAAGCTTTCTTT
CDR3aa: CASSSRMNTEAFF
abundance: .
d_gene: .
v_gene: TRBV2
j_gene: TRBJ1-1
len: 13

CDR3nt: TGTGCCAGCAGTTCGCCCAGCGGGGACCTGACAGATACGCAGTATTTT
CDR3aa: CASSSPSGDLTDTQYF
abundance: .
d_gene: TRBD2
v_gene: TRBV28
j_gene: TRBJ2-3
len: 16

CDR3nt: TGTGCCAGCAGCGTGGATATGGGATCCTACGAGCAGTACTTC
CDR3aa: CASSVDMGSYEQYF
abundance: .
d_gene: .
v_gene: TRBV9
j_gene: TRBJ2-7
len: 14

CDR3nt: TGTGCCACTTCGACTAGCGGGCAAGAGACCCAGTACTTC
CDR3aa: CATSTSGQETQYF
abundance: once
d_gene: TRBD2
v_gene: TRBV28
j_gene: TRBJ2-5
len: 13